The clone carrying this T cell receptor beta chain was picked up a small number of times. Its antigen is undetermined. The data were taken from a study of identical twins. V lost 4 bases and J lost 4, with 16 bases in between. The CDR3 spans 16 residues. Per the germline V gene, CDR1 is WNHNN and CDR2 is SYGVQD (reference sequence). TCRdb recomputed calls from the 5' RACE reads with MiXCR, one row per CDR3 protein. The top ten clones hold 4% to 5.5% of a sample with under 800,000 distinct CDR3 sequences, approximately 22% of them seen once. The study, taken as a whole, reports: Conclusions rested on cross-sectional statistics rather than following the same donors.

The sample was also reused in another study, on T cells expressing NK-cell markers. As reported in that work: NKG2C+ dominant clonotypes from over five donors made up about 1.0-7.5% of CD8+ T cells.

The chain has TRBV10-1 and TRBJ2-2; D possibly corresponds to TRBD2 (6 bases). The receptor was isolated from a woman under 30 in good health. The specimen was PBMCs. CDR3 loop: CASSAPPGLGTGELFF. The CDR3 DNA follows: TGCGCCAGCAGTGCCCCACCGGGACTTGGCACCGGGGAGCTGTTTTTT.